This paragraph covers one T cell receptor beta chain sequence. The table came from immunoSEQ multiplex PCR; TCRdb's copy has only in-frame clones and leaves some out. The repertoire has about 290,000 clones, about nine tenths of them found once; the top ten carry 1.5% to 2%. The sample belongs to a study of blood T cell repertoires in COVID-19. V was pared by 1 base and J by 13 bases, with 17 bases between. The CDR3 is made up of 15 amino acids. From germline, CDR1 is LGHDT and CDR2 YNNKEL (reference sequence). Sample: PBMCs or T cells enriched from blood (not recorded which). The sequence was collected from a woman aged 40-49 years who had recovered from COVID-19. The chain couples TRBV3-1 (or the pseudogene TRBV3-2) to TRBJ1-6, with D possibly TRBD1 on 5 matching bases. The CDR3 DNA follows: TGTGCCAGCAGCCAAGGCACTCAGGGAATGGCCCCCCTCCACTTT. Translating gives CASSQGTQGMAPLHF.